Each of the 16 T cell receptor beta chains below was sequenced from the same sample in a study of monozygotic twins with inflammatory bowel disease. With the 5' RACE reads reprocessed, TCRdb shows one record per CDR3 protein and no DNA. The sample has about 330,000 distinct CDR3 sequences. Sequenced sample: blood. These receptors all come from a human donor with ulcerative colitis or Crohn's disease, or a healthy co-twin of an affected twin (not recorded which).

The CDR3 protein is CASSLGRGPYNEQFF. The chain is built from TRBV5-1 and TRBJ2-1; the D call of TRBD1 rests on TCRdb alone, since no DNA is present to check it. This CDR3 is 15 amino acids long. The V gene's germline CDR1 is SGHRS and CDR2 YFSETQ.

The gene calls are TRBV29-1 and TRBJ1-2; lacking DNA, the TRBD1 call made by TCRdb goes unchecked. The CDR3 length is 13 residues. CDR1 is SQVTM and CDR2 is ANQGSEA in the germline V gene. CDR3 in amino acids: CSVDRQGWDGYTF.

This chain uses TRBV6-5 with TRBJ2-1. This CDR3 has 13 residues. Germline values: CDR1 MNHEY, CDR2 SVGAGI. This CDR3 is CASRSDVSNEQFF.

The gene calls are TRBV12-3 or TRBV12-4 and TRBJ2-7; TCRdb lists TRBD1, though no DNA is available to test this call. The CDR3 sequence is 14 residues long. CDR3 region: CASSLSQGIYEQYF.

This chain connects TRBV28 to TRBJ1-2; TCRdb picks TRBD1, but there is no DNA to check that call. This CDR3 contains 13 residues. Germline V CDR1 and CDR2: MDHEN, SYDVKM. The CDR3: CASSPTGLGGYTF.

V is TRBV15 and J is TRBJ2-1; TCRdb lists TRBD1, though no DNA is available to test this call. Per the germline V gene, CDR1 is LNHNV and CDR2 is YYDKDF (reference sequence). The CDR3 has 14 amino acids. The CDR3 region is CATSPGPGRDEQFF.

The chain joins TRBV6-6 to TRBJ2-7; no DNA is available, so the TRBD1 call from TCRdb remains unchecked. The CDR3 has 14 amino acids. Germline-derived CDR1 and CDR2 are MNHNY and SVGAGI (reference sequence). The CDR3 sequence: CASRHDRIDHEQYF.

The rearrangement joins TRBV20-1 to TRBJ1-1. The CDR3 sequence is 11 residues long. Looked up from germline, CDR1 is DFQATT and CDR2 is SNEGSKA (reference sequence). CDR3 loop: CSAEMVLDAFF.

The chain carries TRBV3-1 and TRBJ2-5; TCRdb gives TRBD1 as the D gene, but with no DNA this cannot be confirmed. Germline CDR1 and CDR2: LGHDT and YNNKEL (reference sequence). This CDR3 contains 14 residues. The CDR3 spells CASSQDIGGETQYF.

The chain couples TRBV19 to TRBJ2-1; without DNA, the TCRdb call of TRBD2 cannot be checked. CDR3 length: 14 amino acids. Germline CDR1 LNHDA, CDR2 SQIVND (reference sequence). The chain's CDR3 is CASKTSGRYNEQFF.

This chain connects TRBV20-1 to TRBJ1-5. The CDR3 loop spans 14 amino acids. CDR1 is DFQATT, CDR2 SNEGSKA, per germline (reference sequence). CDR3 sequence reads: CSARASGGGQPQHF.

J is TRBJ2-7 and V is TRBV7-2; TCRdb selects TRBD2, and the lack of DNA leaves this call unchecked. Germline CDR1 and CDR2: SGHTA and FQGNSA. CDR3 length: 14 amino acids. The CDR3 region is CASTLTSGSYEQYF.

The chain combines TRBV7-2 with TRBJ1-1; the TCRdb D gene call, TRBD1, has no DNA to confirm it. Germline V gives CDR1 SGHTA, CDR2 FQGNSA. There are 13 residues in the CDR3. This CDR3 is CASNRDRGTEAFF.

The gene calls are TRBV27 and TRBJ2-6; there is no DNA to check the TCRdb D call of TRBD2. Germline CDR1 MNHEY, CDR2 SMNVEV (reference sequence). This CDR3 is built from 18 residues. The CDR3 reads CASSFEGGPPSGANVLTF.

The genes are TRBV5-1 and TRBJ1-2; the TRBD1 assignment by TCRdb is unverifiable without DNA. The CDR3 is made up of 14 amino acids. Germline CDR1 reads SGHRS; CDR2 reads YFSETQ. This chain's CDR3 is CASRHTGGLDGYTF.

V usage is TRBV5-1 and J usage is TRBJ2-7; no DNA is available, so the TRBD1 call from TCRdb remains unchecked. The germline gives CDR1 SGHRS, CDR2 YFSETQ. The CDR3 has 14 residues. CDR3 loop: CASSLSGAAYEQYF.